Listed here is a single T cell receptor beta chain. The antigen it recognizes is unknown. Nothing much larger sits one base from this clone, and base qualities are not available. Including the terminal cysteine and phenylalanine, the CDR3 comprises 16 residues. The retained sequence is limited to the CDR3, 48 bases, with the frame set at the first base. The V end gives up 5 bases and the J end 2 bases, leaving 8 bases in the junction not matched to a gene. Per the germline V gene (reference sequence), LNHDA is the CDR1 and SQIVND is the CDR2. TCRbeta CDR3 regions were amplified from genomic DNA using the immunoSEQ Assay, a bias-controlled multiplex PCR. Per the source publication's procedure: Nucleated cell counts per sample were estimated from amplification of reference gene primers within the assay. Sequence reads were collapsed and filtered to measure the absolute abundance of every unique TCRbeta CDR3 rearrangement. For each sample, productive Simpson clonality was calculated as the square root of Simpson's diversity index over productive rearrangements. This is the immuneACCESS table as TCRdb keeps it, with only in-frame sequences that have V and J called. A part of the clones is gone; compared with another copy, unresolved V genes explain less than half, and the rest is unexplained. D and trimming come from the DNA, and the V and J calls and clone size come from that table. Counted in this sample were about 240,000 clones; approximately 86% of them appeared once. The ten largest clones take up roughly 3.5% of the sample.

The sample originates from a study of blood T cell repertoires in COVID-19 (dated by TCRdb to 2018 to 2020). At the level of the whole study: Samples covering the acute and convalescent phases of COVID-19 were provided by collaborators in the United States, Italy and Spain. The prospective study material was composed of cDNA or gDNA derived from T cells, B-cell-depleted T cells, or PBMCs. The dataset comprised deeply sampled blood TCRbeta repertoires from subjects exposed to, actively infected with, or recovered from COVID-19. The repertoires were released in a freely available public database meant as a resource for research on the immune response to SARS-CoV-2. The samples were drawn from two sources: the first 160 participants of the ongoing ImmuneRACE study, and over 1,000 subjects contributed by 6 global collaborators. A de-identified subject ID, COVID-19 status, age in years and sex were almost always included in the sample metadata. HLA class I and class II types, where available, came from metadata supplied by the sample provider rather than from assay-based typing.

In the prospective study, participants were about 18 to 95 years old, resided in fewer than 25 geographic areas of the United States, and were enrolled through a virtual design. To assign participants to cohorts, the prospective study relied on clinical history that participants themselves reported in a screening survey and a study questionnaire. In the prospective study, whole blood, serum and a nasopharyngeal or oropharyngeal swab were collected from each participant by mobile phlebotomists. Participants in the prospective study had the option to provide additional blood draws and questionnaires over a roughly 2-month period. Prospective study blood samples were shipped either frozen or at room temperature before DNA extraction. Broad study findings and their caveats: How much clinical and demographic metadata was included differed by source and by participant, and the metadata was provided uncurated.

The TCR was taken from a middle-aged woman with acute COVID-19. The sequenced sample consisted of PBMCs or T cells enriched from blood (not recorded which). The rearrangement joined TRBV19 to TRBJ2-5; TRBD1 aligns with 10 central bases. At the DNA level, the sequence is TGTGCCAGTAGTCCTTGGGACAGGGGTTCACAAGAGACCCAGTACTTC. Translated, it reads CASSPWDRGSQETQYF. The variable domain in full, with residues beyond the CDR3 obtained from the reference TRBV19 and TRBJ2-5 genes, is DGGITQSPKYLFRKEGQNVTLSCEQNLNHDAMYWYRQDPGQGLRLIYYSQIVNDFQKGDIAEGYSVSREKKESFPLTVTSAQKNPTAFYLCASSPWDRGSQETQYFGPGTRLLVL.